The clone carrying this T cell receptor beta chain is deemed medium-sized. What it binds is not known. Sequencing used immunoSEQ multiplex PCR; TCRdb keeps in-frame clones, though not all of them. The repertoire holds about 33,000 clones, with around 90% as singletons. This sample is drawn from a study of T cells in localized non-small cell lung cancer. Whole-study findings and limits: Sequencing covered just one tumor region, so heterogeneity cannot be ruled out. Measurement of T cell clonality placed uninvolved adjacent lung highest, above the level in tumor.

The CDR3 runs 13 residues. V lost 4 bases to trimming and J lost 6 bases, with 12 bases between them. The germline V gene has CDR1 SQVTM and CDR2 ANQGSEA. The origin of this receptor is a man aged 40 to 70 with stage I lung adenocarcinoma. Here the sequenced sample was peripheral blood, taken before any cancer treatment. The rearrangement joins TRBV29-1 to TRBJ2-2; no definite D call. This chain's CDR3 is CSVVGQVPGELFF. CDR3 DNA sequence: TGCAGCGTTGTAGGGCAGGTCCCCGGGGAGCTGTTTTTT.